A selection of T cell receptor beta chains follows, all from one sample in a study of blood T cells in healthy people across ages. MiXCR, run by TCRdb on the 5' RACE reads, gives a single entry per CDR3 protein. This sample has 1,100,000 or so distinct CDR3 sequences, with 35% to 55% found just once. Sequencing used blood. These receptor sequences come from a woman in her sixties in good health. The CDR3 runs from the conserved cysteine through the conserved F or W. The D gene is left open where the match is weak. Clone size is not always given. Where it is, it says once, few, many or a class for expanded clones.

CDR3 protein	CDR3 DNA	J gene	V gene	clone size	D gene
CASSRGPGAHSYNEQFF	TGTGCCAGCAGCCGGGGGCCGGGAGCCCACTCCTACAATGAGCAGTTCTTC	TRBJ2-1	TRBV7-2	few	-
CTTSGRAEDTQYF	TGCACCACTAGCGGGAGGGCCGAAGATACGCAGTATTTT	TRBJ2-3	TRBV29-1	few	TRBD2
CASSVMGSDIQYF	TGTGCCAGCAGCGTAATGGGGTCGGACATTCAGTACTTC	TRBJ2-4	TRBV9	few	-
CASSVGTGNTDTQYF	TGTGCCAGCAGCGTTGGGACAGGTAACACAGATACGCAGTATTTT	TRBJ2-3	TRBV9	-	TRBD1
CASSLRPEREYYNEQFF	TGTGCCAGCAGCTTGAGGCCCGAGCGGGAGTATTACAATGAGCAGTTCTTC	TRBJ2-1	TRBV7-8	-	TRBD2
CSARDQANGRSSGYEQYF	TGCAGTGCTAGAGATCAGGCTAACGGGAGGTCTAGCGGCTACGAGCAGTACTTC	TRBJ2-7	TRBV20-1	-	TRBD2
CASSLVGGPGLAEQYF	TGTGCCAGCAGCTTAGTAGGGGGTCCGGGACTAGCGGAGCAGTACTTC	TRBJ2-7	TRBV7-4	-	TRBD2
CASSQAGRQGAYEQYF	TGTGCCAGCAGCCAAGCTGGGAGACAGGGGGCCTACGAGCAGTACTTC	TRBJ2-7	TRBV4-2	-	TRBD1
CTSSPLAPGGTDTQYF	TGCACCAGCAGCCCGTTAGCGCCCGGAGGGACAGATACGCAGTATTTT	TRBJ2-3	TRBV5-1	once	-
CACSVGATSHIIYNEQFF	TGTGCCTGCAGCGTAGGAGCGACTAGTCATATAATCTACAATGAGCAGTTCTTC	TRBJ2-1	TRBV9	-	-
CASSQEFRGYEQYF	TGTGCCAGCAGCCAAGAATTTCGAGGGTACGAGCAGTACTTC	TRBJ2-7	TRBV14	-	-
CASSLEPKVFPLHF	TGTGCCAGCAGTTTGGAACCCAAGGTTTTCCCCCTCCACTTT	TRBJ1-6	TRBV12-3/TRBV12-4	-	-
CASSIGTATRVEQYF	TGCGCCAGCAGCATCGGGACCGCAACAAGGGTCGAGCAGTACTTC	TRBJ2-7	TRBV5-1	-	-
CASSDKGVYNEQYF	TGTGCCAGCAGTGACAAGGGTGTATACAATGAGCAGTACTTC	TRBJ2-7	TRBV6-1	-	-
CASSPGQAAGYTF	TGCGCCAGCAGCCCCGGACAGGCGGCTGGCTACACCTTC	TRBJ1-2	TRBV5-1	-	TRBD1
CASSLTLGTGDNEQFF	TGTGCCAGCAGCTTAACGCTGGGGACAGGGGACAATGAGCAGTTCTTC	TRBJ2-1	TRBV7-8	-	TRBD1
CSANRQGTYNEQFF	TGCAGTGCTAATAGACAGGGGACCTACAATGAGCAGTTCTTC	TRBJ2-1	TRBV20-1	-	TRBD1
CARARDRGGYTF	TGTGCCAGAGCCCGGGACAGAGGTGGCTACACCTTC	TRBJ1-2	TRBV2	many	TRBD1
CATSRDPTSGRGEETQYF	TGTGCCACCAGCAGAGATCCGACTAGCGGGAGAGGGGAAGAGACCCAGTACTTC	TRBJ2-5	TRBV15	few	TRBD2
CSARDPTSGRAYNEQYF	TGCAGTGCTAGAGATCCCACTAGCGGGAGGGCGTACAATGAGCAGTACTTC	TRBJ2-5	TRBV20-1	-	TRBD2
CASSLGLYTDTQYF	TGCGCCAGCAGCTTGGGACTATACACAGATACGCAGTATTTT	TRBJ2-3	TRBV5-1	few	-
CASSQSRGSDTQYF	TGTGCCAGCAGCCAATCCCGGGGGAGCGATACGCAGTATTTT	TRBJ2-3	TRBV3-1	once	-